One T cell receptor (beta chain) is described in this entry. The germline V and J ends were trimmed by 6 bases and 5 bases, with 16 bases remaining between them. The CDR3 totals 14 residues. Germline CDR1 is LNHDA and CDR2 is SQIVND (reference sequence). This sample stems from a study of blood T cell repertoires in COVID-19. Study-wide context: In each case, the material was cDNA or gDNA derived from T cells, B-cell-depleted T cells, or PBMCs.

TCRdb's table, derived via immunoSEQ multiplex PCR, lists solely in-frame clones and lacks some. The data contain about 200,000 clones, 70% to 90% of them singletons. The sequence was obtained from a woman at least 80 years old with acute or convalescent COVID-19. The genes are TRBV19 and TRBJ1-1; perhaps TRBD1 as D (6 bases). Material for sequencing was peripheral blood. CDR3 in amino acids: CASSQSGARTEAFF. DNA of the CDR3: TGTGCCAGTAGCCAGTCAGGGGCTAGAACTGAAGCTTTCTTT. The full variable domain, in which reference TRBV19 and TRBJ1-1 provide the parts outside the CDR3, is DGGITQSPKYLFRKEGQNVTLSCEQNLNHDAMYWYRQDPGQGLRLIYYSQIVNDFQKGDIAEGYSVSREKKESFPLTVTSAQKNPTAFYLCASSQSGARTEAFFGQGTRLTVV.